This TCR beta chain is drawn from a study of blood T cell repertoires in COVID-19. Authors' data handling: Nucleated cell counts were estimated from reference gene primer amplification. Sequencing was performed with immunoSEQ multiplex PCR; in TCRdb, only in-frame clones are kept and a portion is missing. The V and J calls and clone size were taken over from that table, and D and trimming were inferred from the DNA. Of approximately 71,000 clones listed, about three quarters are singletons. This CDR3 comprises 17 residues. The germline CDR1 and CDR2 sequences are SGDLS and YYNGEE. After removal of 0 bases from V and 4 bases from J, the junction contained 6 bases not matched to a gene.

This sequence joins TRBV9 and TRBJ2-1, with 11 bases identical to TRBD2. The source is a human donor in a cohort sampled during active COVID-19. The sequencing input was peripheral blood. The CDR3 bases are TGTGCCAGCAGCGTAGAGTTAGCGGGAGGGCAGTACAATGAGCAGTTCTTC. Its protein product is CASSVELAGGQYNEQFF.